One TCR beta chain is described in this entry. The record originates from a study of cytotoxic CD8 clonotypes in ibrutinib-treated CLL. Looking at the study overall: Among patients, about 25 responded partially and 2 completely; around 15 then stayed remitted and some twelve progressed after median approximately 68 months.

After removal of 3 bases from V and 2 bases from J, the junction contained 4 bases not matched to a gene. The CDR3 extends over 15 amino acids. Germline V gives CDR1 SEHNR, CDR2 FQNEAQ (reference sequence). Sequenced by immunoSEQ multiplex PCR; TCRdb stores in-frame clones only, minus some. The sample holds approximately 70,000 clones; around 81% are singletons and the top ten take roughly 8%. The chain couples TRBV7-9 to TRBJ2-1; 7 bases map to TRBD2. Sequencing used PBMCs, obtained at disease progression, from a patient treated with ibrutinib. The TCR sequence derives from a human donor with chronic lymphocytic leukemia. As DNA, the CDR3 is TGTGCCAGCAGCTTGGGCGGGAGCCCCTACAATGAGCAGTTCTTC. It yields the protein CASSLGGSPYNEQFF.